Here is one T cell receptor beta chain with its context. The CDR3 covers 15 residues. V gave up 1 base and J gave up 7 bases, with 11 bases separating them. Germline V gene sequence: CDR1 SGHTA, CDR2 FQGNSA. In the authors' workflow: Counts of nucleated cells, estimated from reference gene primer amplification, were obtained. Generated by immunoSEQ multiplex PCR, the TCRdb table keeps only in-frame clones and is missing some. V and J calls and clone size are given by that table; D and trimming were obtained from the DNA. The sample lists some 160,000 clones; around 77% were seen once. This sample stems from a study of blood T cell repertoires in COVID-19. Study summary: The origin of the acute and convalescent COVID-19 samples was the United States, Italy and Spain. Nucleic acid was either cDNA or gDNA, and it came from T cells, B-cell-depleted T cells, or PBMCs.

The chain combines TRBV7-2 with TRBJ1-6, with TRBD1 as a possible D gene (6 bases). The sample taken for sequencing was peripheral blood. The TCR was taken from a man aged 50 or older with active or convalescent COVID-19. The CDR3 reads CASSLVPGANSPLHF. The CDR3 DNA sequence: TGTGCCAGCAGCTTAGTCCCAGGGGCGAATTCACCCCTCCACTTT. The entire variable domain, with the rest obtained from reference TRBV7-2 and TRBJ1-6, is as follows: GAGVSQSPSNKVTEKGKDVELRCDPISGHTALYWYRQSLGQGLEFLIYFQGNSAPDKSGLPSDRFSAERTGGSVSTLTIQRTQQEDSAVYLCASSLVPGANSPLHFGNGTRLTVT.